This T cell receptor beta chain was identified in a study of shared clonotypes between healthy human individuals. Generated by immunoSEQ multiplex PCR, the TCRdb table keeps only in-frame clones and is missing some. The table shows nearly 1 million clones, with approximately 80% occurring only once. This clone has a single count. Its cognate antigen is unknown. Study-level points and caveats: Shared clonotypes: approximately 4.5% naive CD4, roughly 3.8% naive CD8, less than 2.5% memory CD4, 0.35% to 0.5% memory CD8. Researchers sampled blood only, noting tissue repertoires likely differ.

This CDR3 has 14 residues. Germline values: CDR1 LNHDA, CDR2 SQIVND (reference sequence). V shed 6 bases, J shed 2 bases, and the junction held 6 bases outside the gene matches. This receptor was obtained from a young man in good health. The material sequenced was memory CD4+ T cells sorted from blood. Subset reported: CD45RA-negative fraction. The rearrangement links TRBV19 to TRBJ1-2; 7 bases fit TRBD1. This chain's CDR3 is CASRMTGLNYGYTF. The CDR3, as DNA: TGTGCCAGTAGAATGACAGGGCTCAACTATGGCTACACCTTC.